Detailed here is one TCR beta chain. The data originate from a study of cytomegalovirus exposure and HLA in healthy donors. The PCR used 60 Vbeta and 13 Jbeta primers. Method: immunoSEQ multiplex PCR; TCRdb's copy keeps in-frame clones and lacks some. Its listing shows about 130,000 clones. J gave up 1 base and V 5 bases, and 4 bases lay outside the gene matches. The CDR3 is 14 amino acids. Germline V CDR1 and CDR2: SEHNR, FQNEAQ (reference sequence). Input material: PBMCs. The chain has TRBV7-9 and TRBJ2-5; 7 nucleotides match TRBD1. This receptor was identified in a man younger than 35 in good health and CMV-seronegative. For the CDR3, the DNA is TGTGCCAGCAGCCCACGGGACAGCCAAGAGACCCAGTACTTC. This gives the protein CASSPRDSQETQYF.